This TCR beta chain was documented in a study of T cells in Graves' hyperthyroidism and ophthalmopathy. This clonotype appeared many times. Amplified TCR beta CDR3 regions came from RNA transcripts. Initially, a first-round RT-PCR of the TCR CDR3 employed the HTBI primer set. From the multiplex PCR reads, TCRdb called clonotypes with MiXCR, one entry per CDR3 protein. The sample includes about 480,000 distinct CDR3 sequences, around a fifth seen only once; the top ten take 49%. Germline CDR1 and CDR2: DFQATT and SNEGSKA (reference sequence). The CDR3 runs to 11 residues. V shed 5 bases and J shed 4 bases, with 6 bases lying between them.

The TCR originated in a woman aged 70 to 79 with Graves' ophthalmopathy. The specimen was blood. The rearrangement joins TRBV20-1 to TRBJ2-1; a possible D gene is TRBD1 (5 bases). CDR3 amino acids: CSAGQYNEQFF. The CDR3, as DNA: TGCAGTGCTGGACAATACAATGAGCAGTTCTTC.